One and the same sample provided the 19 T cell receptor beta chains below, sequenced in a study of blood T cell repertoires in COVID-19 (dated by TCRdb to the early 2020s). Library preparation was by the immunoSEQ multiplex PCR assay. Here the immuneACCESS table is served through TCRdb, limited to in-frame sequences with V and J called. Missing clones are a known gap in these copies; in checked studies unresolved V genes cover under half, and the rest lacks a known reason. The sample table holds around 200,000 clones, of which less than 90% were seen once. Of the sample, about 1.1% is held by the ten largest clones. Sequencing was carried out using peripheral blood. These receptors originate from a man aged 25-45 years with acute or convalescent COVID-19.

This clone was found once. The CDR3 nucleotides read TGTGCCAGCAGCTTCGGCCGGGGAAGGGCCTACGAGCAGTACTTC. Its translation is CASSFGRGRAYEQYF. The rearrangement joins TRBV5-4 to TRBJ2-7; TRBD2 might be the D (5 bases). Trimming took off 2 bases at V and 2 bases at J, with 14 bases between the two ends. CDR1 is SGHNT, CDR2 YYREEE, per germline (reference sequence). The length of the CDR3 is 15 residues. The full variable domain, in which reference TRBV5-4 and TRBJ2-7 provide the parts outside the CDR3, is ETGVTQSPTHLIKTRGQQVTLRCSSQSGHNTVSWYQQALGQGPQFIFQYYREEENGRGNFPPRFSGLQFPNYSSELNVNALELDDSALYLCASSFGRGRAYEQYFGPGTRLTVT.

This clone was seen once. The CDR3, as DNA: TGTGCCAGCACCCCCGGGGCGGGAGGTGGTGATACGCAGTATTTT. Translated: CASTPGAGGGDTQYF. The chain carries TRBV7-6 and TRBJ2-3; 8 nucleotides match TRBD2. Germline V CDR1 and CDR2: SGHVS, FNYEAQ. CDR3 length: 15 residues. The V segment lost 7 bases and the J segment 6 bases; nucleotides outside the gene matches: 12.

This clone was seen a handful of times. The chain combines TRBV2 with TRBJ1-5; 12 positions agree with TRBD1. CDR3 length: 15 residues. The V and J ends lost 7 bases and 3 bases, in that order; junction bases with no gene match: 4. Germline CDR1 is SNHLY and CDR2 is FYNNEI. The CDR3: CASTGQGASNQPQHF. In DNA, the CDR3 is TGTGCCAGCACGGGACAGGGGGCTTCCAATCAGCCCCAGCATTTT.

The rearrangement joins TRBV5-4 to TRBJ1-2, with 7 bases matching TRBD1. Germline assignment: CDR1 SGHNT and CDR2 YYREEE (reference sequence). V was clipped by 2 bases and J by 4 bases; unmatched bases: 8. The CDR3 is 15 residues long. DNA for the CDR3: TGTGCCAGCAGCTTCCTTGGACAGGAGTTCTATGGCTACACCTTC. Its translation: CASSFLGQEFYGYTF.

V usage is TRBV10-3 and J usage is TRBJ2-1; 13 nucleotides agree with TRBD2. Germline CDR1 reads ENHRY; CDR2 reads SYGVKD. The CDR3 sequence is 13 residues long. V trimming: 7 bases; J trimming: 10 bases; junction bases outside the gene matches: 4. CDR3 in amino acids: CAITGLAGEEQFF. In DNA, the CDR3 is TGTGCCATCACTGGACTAGCGGGAGAGGAGCAGTTCTTC.

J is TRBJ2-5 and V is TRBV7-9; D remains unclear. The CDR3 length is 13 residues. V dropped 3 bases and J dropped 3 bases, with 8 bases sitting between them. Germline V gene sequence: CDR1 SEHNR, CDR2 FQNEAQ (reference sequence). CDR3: CASSFTVKETQYF. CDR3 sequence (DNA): TGTGCCAGCAGCTTTACAGTAAAAGAGACCCAGTACTTC.

CDR3 region: CASSLGAGLAMNEQFF. In nucleotides, the CDR3 is TGTGCCAGCAGCTTAGGGGCGGGACTAGCTATGAATGAGCAGTTCTTC. The chain carries TRBV11-2 and TRBJ2-1; 9 nucleotides align to TRBD2. The CDR3 consists of 16 residues. Trimming cost V 1 base and J 7 bases; bases outside gene matches: 8. In germline, CDR1 is SGHAT, CDR2 FQNNGV. Looking up the rest from reference TRBV11-2 and TRBJ2-1 gives the full variable domain: EAGVAQSPRYKIIEKRQSVAFWCNPISGHATLYWYQQILGQGPKLLIQFQNNGVVDDSQLPKDRFSAERLKGVDSTLKIQPAKLEDSAVYLCASSLGAGLAMNEQFFGPGTRLTVL.

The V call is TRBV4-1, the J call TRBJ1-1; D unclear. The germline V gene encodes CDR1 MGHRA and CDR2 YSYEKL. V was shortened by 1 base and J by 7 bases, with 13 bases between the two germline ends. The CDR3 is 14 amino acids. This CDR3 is CASSQALVGGEAFF. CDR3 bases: TGCGCCAGCAGCCAAGCTCTGGTAGGCGGTGAAGCTTTCTTT.

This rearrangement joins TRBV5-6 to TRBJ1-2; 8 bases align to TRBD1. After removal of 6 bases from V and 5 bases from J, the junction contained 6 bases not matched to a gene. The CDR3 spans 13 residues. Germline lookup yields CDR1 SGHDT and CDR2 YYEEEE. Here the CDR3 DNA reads TGTGCCAGCACAGACAGGGGAAGGTATGGCTACACCTTC. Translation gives CASTDRGRYGYTF.

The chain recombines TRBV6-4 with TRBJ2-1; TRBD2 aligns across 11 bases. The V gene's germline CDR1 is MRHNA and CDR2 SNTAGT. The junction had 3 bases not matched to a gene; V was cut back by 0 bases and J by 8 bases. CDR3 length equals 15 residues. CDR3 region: CASSDSGSGGDEQFF. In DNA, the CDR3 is TGTGCCAGCAGTGACTCCGGTAGCGGGGGGGATGAGCAGTTCTTC.

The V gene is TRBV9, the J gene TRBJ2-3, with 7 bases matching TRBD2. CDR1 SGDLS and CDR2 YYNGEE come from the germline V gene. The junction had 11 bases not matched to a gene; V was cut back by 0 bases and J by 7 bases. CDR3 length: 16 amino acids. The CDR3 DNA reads TGTGCCAGCAGCGTAGATGGAGCGGGGTTTATATATACGCAGTATTTT. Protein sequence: CASSVDGAGFIYTQYF.

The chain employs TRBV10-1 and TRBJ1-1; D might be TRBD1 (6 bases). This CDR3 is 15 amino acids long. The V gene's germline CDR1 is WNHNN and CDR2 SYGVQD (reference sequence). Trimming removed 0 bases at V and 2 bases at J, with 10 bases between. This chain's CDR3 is CASSESGRGNTEAFF. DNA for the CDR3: TGCGCCAGCAGTGAGTCCGGCAGGGGAAACACTGAAGCTTTCTTT.

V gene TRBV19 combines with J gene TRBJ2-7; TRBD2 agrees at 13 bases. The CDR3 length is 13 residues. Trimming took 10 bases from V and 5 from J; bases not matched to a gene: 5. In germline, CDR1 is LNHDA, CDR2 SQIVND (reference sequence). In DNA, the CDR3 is TGTGCCACCGGACTAGCGGGAGCCCACGAGCAGTACTTC. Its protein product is CATGLAGAHEQYF. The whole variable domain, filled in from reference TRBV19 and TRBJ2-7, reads DGGITQSPKYLFRKEGQNVTLSCEQNLNHDAMYWYRQDPGQGLRLIYYSQIVNDFQKGDIAEGYSVSREKKESFPLTVTSAQKNPTAFYLCATGLAGAHEQYFGPGTRLTVT.

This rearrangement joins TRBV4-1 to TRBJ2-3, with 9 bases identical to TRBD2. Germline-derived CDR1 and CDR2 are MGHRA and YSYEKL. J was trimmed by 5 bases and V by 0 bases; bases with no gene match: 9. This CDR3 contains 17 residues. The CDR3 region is CASSQDLSASGKDTQYF. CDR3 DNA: TGCGCCAGCAGCCAAGATCTATCGGCTAGCGGGAAAGATACGCAGTATTTT.

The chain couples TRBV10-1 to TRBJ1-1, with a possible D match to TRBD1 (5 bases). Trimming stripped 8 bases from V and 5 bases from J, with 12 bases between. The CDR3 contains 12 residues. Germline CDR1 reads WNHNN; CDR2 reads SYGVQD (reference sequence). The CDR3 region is CASSGGATEAFF. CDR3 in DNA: TGCGCCAGCTCTGGTGGGGCGACTGAAGCTTTCTTT.

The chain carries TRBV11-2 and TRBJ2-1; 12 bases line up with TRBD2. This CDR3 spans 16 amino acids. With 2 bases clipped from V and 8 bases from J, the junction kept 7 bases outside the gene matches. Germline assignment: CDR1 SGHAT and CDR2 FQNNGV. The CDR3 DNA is TGTGCCAGCAGCTTAAGTCGGACTAGCGGGATCGATGAGCAGTTCTTC. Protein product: CASSLSRTSGIDEQFF.

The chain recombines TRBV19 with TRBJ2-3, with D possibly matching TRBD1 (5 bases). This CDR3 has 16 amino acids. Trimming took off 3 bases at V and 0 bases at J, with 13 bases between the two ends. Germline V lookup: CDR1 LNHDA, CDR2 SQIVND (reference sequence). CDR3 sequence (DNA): TGTGCCAGTAGTATGAGGAGACAGTCTAGCACAGATACGCAGTATTTT. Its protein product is CASSMRRQSSTDTQYF.

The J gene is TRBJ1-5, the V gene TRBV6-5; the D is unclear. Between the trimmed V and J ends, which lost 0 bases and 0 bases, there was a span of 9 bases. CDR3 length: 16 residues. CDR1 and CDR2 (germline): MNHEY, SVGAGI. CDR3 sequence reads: CASSYSSPYSNQPQHF. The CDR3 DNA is TGTGCCAGCAGTTACTCGAGCCCGTATAGCAATCAGCCCCAGCATTTT.

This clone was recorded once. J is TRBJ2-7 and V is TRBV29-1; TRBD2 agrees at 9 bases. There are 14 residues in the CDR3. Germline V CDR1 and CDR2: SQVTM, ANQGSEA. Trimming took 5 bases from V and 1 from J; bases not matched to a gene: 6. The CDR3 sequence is CSVLTSGRSYEQYF. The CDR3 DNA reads TGCAGCGTTCTGACTAGCGGACGATCCTACGAGCAGTACTTC.